This T cell receptor (beta chain) was sequenced during a study of shared clonotypes between healthy human individuals. Study details: A couple of female and a few male donors aged 18 to 49 were enrolled.

The table came from immunoSEQ multiplex PCR; TCRdb's copy has only in-frame clones and leaves some out. This sample carries 650,000 to 750,000 clones, about two thirds of them seen once, and the ten largest clones take under 2%. Findings and limits, study-wide: Four donors showed sharing of 4.5% to 5% of naive CD4 clonotypes. Non-shared clonotypes showed lower generation probabilities than clonotypes common to all four donors.

The J segment lost 1 base and the V segment lost 3 bases, leaving 3 bases of the junction unmatched. The CDR3 contains 15 residues. CDR1 and CDR2 (germline): LNHDA, SQIVND (reference sequence). In its sample, this clone is medium-sized. Its antigen is unknown. Material: memory CD4+ T cells sorted from blood. The subset was: CD45RA-negative fraction. This sequence was found in a woman aged 25 to 39 in good health. This chain joins TRBV19 and TRBJ2-5, with TRBD1 matching 9 bases. CDR3 region: CASSIGDRAQETQYF. DNA of the CDR3: TGTGCCAGTAGTATCGGGGACAGGGCCCAAGAGACCCAGTACTTC.